The T cell receptor (beta chain) under discussion was sequenced for a study of T-cell memory formation after mild COVID-19. Study-level findings and limits: Shrinking CD4+ clones were chiefly CM and EM; CD8+ ones were chiefly EMRA.

V dropped 5 bases and J dropped 4; count of bases not matched to a gene: 8. The CDR3 contains 15 residues. Germline V gene lookup returns CDR1 SGHVS and CDR2 FQNEAQ. TCRdb passed the 5' RACE reads through MiXCR, listing each CDR3 protein once. This sample has around 500,000 distinct CDR3 sequences, with 18% found just once. Remarks on this clonotype: What it recognizes is unknown.

Sequences were obtained from PBMCs or a T cell subset sorted from them (not recorded which). The rearrangement joins TRBV7-8 to TRBJ2-7, with 10 bases fitting TRBD2. The clonotype originates from an adult woman who had mild COVID-19 (a few samples of this study predate the infection). Cell type and time point are not known. The CDR3 DNA sequence: TGTGCCAGCAGCGCCCAACTAGCGGGACCGTACGAGCAGTACTTC. Translating it yields CASSAQLAGPYEQYF.